The 14 T cell receptor beta chains below all came from one sample that was sequenced in a study of Tregs in tolerant kidney transplant recipients. The data were produced by immunoSEQ multiplex PCR, yet TCRdb's version contains in-frame clones alone and is incomplete. This table holds just under 65,000 clones, 95% to 98% found once. The sequencing here drew on Tregs from blood, taken before the transplant. The receptors originated from a human donor who received a combined kidney and bone marrow transplant.

The V gene is TRBV5-1, the J gene TRBJ2-2, with TRBD2 as a possible D gene (5 bases). The CDR3 length is 16 residues. Per the germline V gene, CDR1 is SGHRS and CDR2 is YFSETQ. Trimming removed 0 bases at V and 4 bases at J, with 13 bases between. The CDR3, as DNA: TGCGCCAGCAGCTTGGGAGGGTCCGACGGCACCGGGGAGCTGTTTTTT. Its protein is CASSLGGSDGTGELFF.

The chain employs TRBV2 and TRBJ1-4; D is unclear. CDR3 length: 14 residues. V was trimmed by 3 bases and J by 7 bases, leaving 12 bases between them. Germline V gives CDR1 SNHLY, CDR2 FYNNEI. The CDR3 protein is CASSDTGWIEKLFF. The CDR3 DNA reads as TGTGCCAGCAGTGACACCGGGTGGATTGAAAAACTGTTTTTT.

V and J are TRBV25-1 and TRBJ2-5; 10 bases line up with TRBD2. Germline CDR1 is MGHDK and CDR2 is SYGVNS. Unmatched junction bases numbered 15, after V lost 6 bases and J lost 5 bases. The CDR3 runs 17 residues. The CDR3 bases are TGTGCCAGCAGCCCAGATTTAGCGGGGGGCGAATCGGAGACCCAGTACTTC. Protein: CASSPDLAGGESETQYF.

The V and J genes are TRBV11-2 and TRBJ2-1; 8 bases are shared with TRBD2. V was pared by 5 bases and J by 10 bases, with 10 bases of the junction left unmatched. CDR3 length: 14 residues. From germline, CDR1 is SGHAT and CDR2 FQNNGV. This CDR3 reads CASSPVAGSREQFF. The CDR3 DNA sequence: TGTGCCAGCAGCCCCGTAGCGGGAAGCCGCGAGCAGTTCTTC. Complete variable domain (other parts from reference TRBV11-2 and TRBJ2-1): EAGVAQSPRYKIIEKRQSVAFWCNPISGHATLYWYQQILGQGPKLLIQFQNNGVVDDSQLPKDRFSAERLKGVDSTLKIQPAKLEDSAVYLCASSPVAGSREQFFGPGTRLTVL.

The V call is TRBV7-3, the J call TRBJ2-1, with 9 bases fitting TRBD2. The CDR3 runs to 15 residues. V was clipped by 4 bases and J by 9 bases; unmatched bases: 10. Looked up from germline, CDR1 is SGHTA and CDR2 is FQGTGA. The CDR3 DNA is TGTGCCAGCAGCTCCATAGCGGGGGCCGACCGTGAGCAGTTCTTC. It specifies CASSSIAGADREQFF. Together with reference TRBV7-3 and TRBJ2-1, the CDR3 gives the full variable domain: GAGVSQTPSNKVTEKGKYVELRCDPISGHTALYWYRQSLGQGPEFLIYFQGTGAADDSGLPNDRFFAVRPEGSVSTLKIQRTERGDSAVYLCASSSIAGADREQFFGPGTRLTVL.

This clone was found once. V is TRBV10-2 and J is TRBJ2-7; the match to TRBD2 covers 11 bases. The CDR3 sequence is 14 residues long. Germline values: CDR1 WSHSY, CDR2 SAAADI. After removal of 6 bases from V and 6 bases from J, the junction contained 7 bases not matched to a gene. CDR3: CASRRASGRLEQYF. The CDR3 bases are TGCGCCAGCAGGAGAGCTAGCGGGAGGCTCGAGCAGTACTTC.

V gene TRBV4-3 combines with J gene TRBJ2-1; no reliable D call. Germline CDR1 LGHNA, CDR2 YSLEER. The CDR3 is 15 residues long. The V end lost 1 base, the J end lost 4 bases, and 11 bases lay between the germline ends. The CDR3 DNA follows: TGCGCCAGCAGCCAAGGGCTGTACAGTTACAATGAGCAGTTCTTC. Translated: CASSQGLYSYNEQFF.

The chain recombines TRBV19 with TRBJ1-2, with no clear D. Trimming stripped 6 bases from V and 8 bases from J, with 22 bases between. CDR1 is LNHDA, CDR2 SQIVND, per germline (reference sequence). The CDR3 consists of 15 residues. The CDR3 DNA reads as TGTGCCAGTAGGGACTTCGCAGGAGGCCTCCGCGGCTACACCTTC. Translation: CASRDFAGGLRGYTF.

The V and J genes are TRBV12-5 and TRBJ2-3; D might be TRBD2 (6 bases). Trimming removed 3 bases from V and 0 bases from J, with 16 bases in between. This CDR3 spans 17 amino acids. Germline V gives CDR1 LGHNT, CDR2 FRNRAP. CDR3 amino acids: CASGFRAGSASTDTQYF. The CDR3 DNA reads as TGTGCTAGTGGTTTTCGGGCGGGGTCAGCGAGCACAGATACGCAGTATTTT.

The V call is TRBV18, the J call TRBJ2-1; TRBD2 matches at 8 bases. The CDR3 runs 12 residues. Trimming at V came to 1 base and at J to 10 bases, leaving 0 bases not matched to a gene. CDR1 and CDR2 from the germline V gene are KGHSH and LQKENI. CDR3 sequence reads: CASSPLAGEQFF. The CDR3 coding sequence is TGTGCCAGCTCACCACTAGCGGGAGAGCAGTTCTTC.

This chain joins TRBV5-1 and TRBJ2-1, with TRBD2 identical over 11 bases. Germline V gives CDR1 SGHRS, CDR2 YFSETQ. The CDR3 runs 15 residues. Trimming took 4 bases from V and 5 from J; bases not matched to a gene: 5. The CDR3 region is CASSLASGRNNEQFF. The CDR3 DNA reads TGCGCCAGCAGCCTGGCTAGCGGGAGGAACAATGAGCAGTTCTTC.

J is TRBJ2-3 and V is TRBV18; 8 bases map to TRBD1. The CDR3 loop spans 13 amino acids. J gave up 2 bases and V 8 bases, and 3 bases lay outside the gene matches. The germline CDR1 and CDR2 sequences are KGHSH and LQKENI. In DNA form, the CDR3 reads TGTGCCAGCACGACAGGGGCCACAGATACGCAGTATTTT. Protein sequence: CASTTGATDTQYF.

The chain uses TRBV5-1 and TRBJ2-7; 9 bases agree with TRBD2. The CDR3 has 15 amino acids. V lost 5 bases and J lost 6; bases outside the gene matches: 12. The germline V gene has CDR1 SGHRS and CDR2 YFSETQ. The CDR3 loop reads CASSLPGLADREQYF. CDR3 in DNA: TGCGCCAGCAGTCTCCCGGGACTAGCAGATCGCGAGCAGTACTTC.

This clone was seen just once. This chain connects TRBV7-8 to TRBJ1-2, with D hard to call. This CDR3 is 14 amino acids long. Germline V CDR1 and CDR2: SGHVS, FQNEAQ. V dropped 7 bases and J dropped 5 bases, with 17 bases sitting between them. The CDR3 loop is CASTPDGRGYGYTF. CDR3 nucleotides: TGTGCCAGCACCCCAGATGGGCGTGGATATGGCTACACCTTC.